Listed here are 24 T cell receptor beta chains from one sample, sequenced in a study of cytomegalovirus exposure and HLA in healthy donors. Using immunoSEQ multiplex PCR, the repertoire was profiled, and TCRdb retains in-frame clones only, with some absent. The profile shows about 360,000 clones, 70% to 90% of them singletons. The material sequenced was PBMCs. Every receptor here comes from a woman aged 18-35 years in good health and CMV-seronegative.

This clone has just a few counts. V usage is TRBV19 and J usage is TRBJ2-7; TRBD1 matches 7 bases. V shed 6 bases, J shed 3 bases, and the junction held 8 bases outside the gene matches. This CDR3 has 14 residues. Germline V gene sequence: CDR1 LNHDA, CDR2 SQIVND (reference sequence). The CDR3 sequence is CASRDPGTDYEQYF. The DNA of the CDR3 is TGTGCCAGTAGGGACCCCGGGACAGACTACGAGCAGTACTTC.

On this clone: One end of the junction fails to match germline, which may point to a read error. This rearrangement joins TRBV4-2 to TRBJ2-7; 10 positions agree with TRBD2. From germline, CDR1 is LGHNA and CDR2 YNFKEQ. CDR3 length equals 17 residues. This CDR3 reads CASSQDLGPLAGGSMNF. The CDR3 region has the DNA TGTGCCAGCAGCCAAGATTTAGGGCCTTTAGCGGGGGGTAGCATGAACTTC.

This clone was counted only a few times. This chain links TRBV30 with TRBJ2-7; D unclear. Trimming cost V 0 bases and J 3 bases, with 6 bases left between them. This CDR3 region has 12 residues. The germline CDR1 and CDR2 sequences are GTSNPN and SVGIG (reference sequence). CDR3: CAWSVHSYEQYF. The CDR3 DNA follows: TGTGCCTGGAGTGTACACAGCTACGAGCAGTACTTC. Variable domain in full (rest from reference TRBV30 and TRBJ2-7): SQTIHQWPATLVQPVGSPLSLECTVEGTSNPNLYWYRQAAGRGLQLLFYSVGIGQISSEVPQNLSASRPQDRQFILSSKKLLLSDSGFYLCAWSVHSYEQYFGPGTRLTVT.

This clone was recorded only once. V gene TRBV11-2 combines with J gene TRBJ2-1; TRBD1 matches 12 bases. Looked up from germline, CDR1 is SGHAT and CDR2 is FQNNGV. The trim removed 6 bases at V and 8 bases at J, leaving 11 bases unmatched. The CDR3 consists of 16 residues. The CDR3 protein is CASRAGDRGHVDEQFF. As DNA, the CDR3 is TGTGCCAGCAGAGCCGGGGACAGGGGGCATGTGGATGAGCAGTTCTTC.

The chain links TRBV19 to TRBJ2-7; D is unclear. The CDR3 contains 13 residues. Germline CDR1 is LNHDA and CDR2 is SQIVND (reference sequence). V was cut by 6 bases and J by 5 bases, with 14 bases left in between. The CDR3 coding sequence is TGTGCCAGTAGCCGAACCCGAGTCCACGAGCAGTACTTC. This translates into CASSRTRVHEQYF.

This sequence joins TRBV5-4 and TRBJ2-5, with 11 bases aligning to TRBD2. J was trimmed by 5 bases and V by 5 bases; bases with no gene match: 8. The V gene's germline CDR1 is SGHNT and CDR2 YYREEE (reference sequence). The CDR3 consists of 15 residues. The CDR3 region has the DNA TGTGCCAGCAGGACTAGCGGGATGGGTAGCGAGACCCAGTACTTC. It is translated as CASRTSGMGSETQYF.

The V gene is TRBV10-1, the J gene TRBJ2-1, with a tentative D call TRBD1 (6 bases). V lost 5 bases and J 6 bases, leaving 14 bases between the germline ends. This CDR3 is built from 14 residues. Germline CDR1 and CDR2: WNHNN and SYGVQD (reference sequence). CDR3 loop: CASSQTGQLNEQFF. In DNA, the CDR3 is TGCGCCAGCAGTCAAACTGGACAGCTCAATGAGCAGTTCTTC.

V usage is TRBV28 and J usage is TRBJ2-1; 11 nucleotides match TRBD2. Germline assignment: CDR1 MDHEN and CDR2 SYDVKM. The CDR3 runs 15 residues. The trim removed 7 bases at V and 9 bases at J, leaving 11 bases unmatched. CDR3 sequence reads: CASIPSGRRWGEQFF. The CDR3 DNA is TGTGCCAGCATTCCTAGCGGGAGGCGGTGGGGTGAGCAGTTCTTC.

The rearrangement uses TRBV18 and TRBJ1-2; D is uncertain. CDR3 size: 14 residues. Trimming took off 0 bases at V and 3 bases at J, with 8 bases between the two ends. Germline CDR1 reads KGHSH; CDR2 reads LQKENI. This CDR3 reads CASSPPGDYYGYTF. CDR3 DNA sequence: TGTGCCAGCTCACCACCTGGAGACTACTATGGCTACACCTTC.

CDR3 region: CASSPDHRVHSNQPQHF. The CDR3 nucleotides read TGTGCCAGCAGTCCCGACCACAGGGTGCATAGCAATCAGCCCCAGCATTTT. The rearrangement joins TRBV27 to TRBJ1-5, with a tentative D call TRBD1 (6 bases). Looked up from germline, CDR1 is MNHEY and CDR2 is SMNVEV (reference sequence). The ends were cut back, 5 bases at V and 0 bases at J, with 17 bases in the middle. This CDR3 has 17 amino acids.

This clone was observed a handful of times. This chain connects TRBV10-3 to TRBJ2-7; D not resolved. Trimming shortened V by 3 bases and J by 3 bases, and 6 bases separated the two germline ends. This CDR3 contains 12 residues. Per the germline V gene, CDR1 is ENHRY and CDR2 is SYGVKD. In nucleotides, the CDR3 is TGTGCCATCAGTGACGGTTACTACGAGCAGTACTTC. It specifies CAISDGYYEQYF.

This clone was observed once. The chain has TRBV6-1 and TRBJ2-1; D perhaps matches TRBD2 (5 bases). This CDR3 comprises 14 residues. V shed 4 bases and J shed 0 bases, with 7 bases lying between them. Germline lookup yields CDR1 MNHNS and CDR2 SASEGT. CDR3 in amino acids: CASSVGISYNEQFF. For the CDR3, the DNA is TGTGCCAGCAGTGTCGGGATCTCCTACAATGAGCAGTTCTTC.

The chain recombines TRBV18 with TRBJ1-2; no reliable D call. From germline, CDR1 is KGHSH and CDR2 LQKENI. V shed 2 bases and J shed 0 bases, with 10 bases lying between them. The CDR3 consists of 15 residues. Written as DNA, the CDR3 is TGTGCCAGCTCACCAGTGGGCAATACTAACTATGGCTACACCTTC. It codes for CASSPVGNTNYGYTF.

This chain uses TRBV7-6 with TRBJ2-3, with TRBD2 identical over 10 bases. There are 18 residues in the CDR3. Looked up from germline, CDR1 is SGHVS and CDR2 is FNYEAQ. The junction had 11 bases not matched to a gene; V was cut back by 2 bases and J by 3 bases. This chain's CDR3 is CASSLRLAGEHFTDTQYF. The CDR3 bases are TGTGCCAGCAGCTTACGGCTAGCGGGGGAACACTTTACAGATACGCAGTATTTT.

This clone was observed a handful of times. The CDR3 nucleotides read TGTGCCAGCTCACCCTGGACAGGACTCTCTGGAAACACCATATATTTT. It is translated as CASSPWTGLSGNTIYF. The V call is TRBV18, the J call TRBJ1-3; 7 positions match TRBD1. This CDR3 has 16 amino acids. V trimming: 3 bases; J trimming: 0 bases; junction bases outside the gene matches: 5. Germline-derived CDR1 and CDR2 are KGHSH and LQKENI.

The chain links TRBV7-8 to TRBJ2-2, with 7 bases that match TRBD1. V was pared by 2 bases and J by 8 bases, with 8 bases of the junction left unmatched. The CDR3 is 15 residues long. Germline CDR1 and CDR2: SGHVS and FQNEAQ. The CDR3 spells CASSLTGQVRGELFF. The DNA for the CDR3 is TGTGCCAGCAGCTTAACCGGACAGGTTCGGGGGGAGCTGTTTTTT.

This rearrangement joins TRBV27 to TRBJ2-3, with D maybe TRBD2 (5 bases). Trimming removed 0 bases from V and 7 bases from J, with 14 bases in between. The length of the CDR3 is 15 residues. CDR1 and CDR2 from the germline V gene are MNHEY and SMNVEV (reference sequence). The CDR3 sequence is CASSLSSPTRYTQYF. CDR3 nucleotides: TGTGCCAGCAGTTTATCAAGCCCCACTAGATATACGCAGTATTTT.

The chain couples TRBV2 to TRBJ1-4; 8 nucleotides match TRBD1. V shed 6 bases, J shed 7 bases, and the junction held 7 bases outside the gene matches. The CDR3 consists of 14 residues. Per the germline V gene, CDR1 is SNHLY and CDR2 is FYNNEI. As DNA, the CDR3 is TGTGCCAGCAGCTGGACAGGGTTGGGTGAAAAACTGTTTTTT. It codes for CASSWTGLGEKLFF.

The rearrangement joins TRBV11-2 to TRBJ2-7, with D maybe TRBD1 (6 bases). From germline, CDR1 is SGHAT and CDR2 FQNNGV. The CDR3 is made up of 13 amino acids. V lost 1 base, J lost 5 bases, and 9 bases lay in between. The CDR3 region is CASSLGPGDEQYF. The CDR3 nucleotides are TGTGCCAGCAGCTTAGGGCCAGGGGACGAGCAGTACTTC.

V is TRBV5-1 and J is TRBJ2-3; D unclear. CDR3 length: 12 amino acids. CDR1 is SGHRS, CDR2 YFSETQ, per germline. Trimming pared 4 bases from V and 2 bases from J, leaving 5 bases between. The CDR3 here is CASSGHTDTQYF. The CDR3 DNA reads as TGCGCCAGCAGCGGGCACACAGATACGCAGTATTTT.

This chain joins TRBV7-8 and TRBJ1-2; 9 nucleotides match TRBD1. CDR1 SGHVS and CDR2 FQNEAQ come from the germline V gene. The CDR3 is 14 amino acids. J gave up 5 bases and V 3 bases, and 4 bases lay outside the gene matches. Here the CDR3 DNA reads TGTGCCAGCAGCTTCAGGACAGGGGAATATGGCTACACCTTC. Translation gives CASSFRTGEYGYTF.

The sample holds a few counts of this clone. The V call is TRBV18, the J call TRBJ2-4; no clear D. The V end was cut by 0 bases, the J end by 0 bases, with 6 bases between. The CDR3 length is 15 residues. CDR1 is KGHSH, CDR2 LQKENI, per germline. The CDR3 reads CASSPPSLAKNIQYF. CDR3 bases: TGTGCCAGCTCACCACCGTCCCTAGCCAAAAACATTCAGTACTTC.

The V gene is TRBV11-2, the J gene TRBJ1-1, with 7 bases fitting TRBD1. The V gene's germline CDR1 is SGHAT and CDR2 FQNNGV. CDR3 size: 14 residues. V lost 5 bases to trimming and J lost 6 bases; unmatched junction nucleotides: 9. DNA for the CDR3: TGTGCCAGCAGCCCGACAGGGAAGGTCCCTGAAGCTTTCTTT. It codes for CASSPTGKVPEAFF.

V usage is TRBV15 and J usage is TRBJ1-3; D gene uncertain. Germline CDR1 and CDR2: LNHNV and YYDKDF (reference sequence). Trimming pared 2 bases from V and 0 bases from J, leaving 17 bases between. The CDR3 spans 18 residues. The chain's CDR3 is CATSRPLDPADSGNTIYF. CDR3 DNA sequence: TGTGCCACCAGCAGACCATTAGACCCGGCGGACTCTGGAAACACCATATATTTT.